What follows is one T cell receptor beta chain and its context. The antigen it binds to is not known. No per-base quality is available; no much larger clone lies one base away. This record belongs to a study of CD8 T cells in Susac syndrome (dated by TCRdb to between 2018 and 2020). At the level of the whole study: The study used repertoire sequencing to test whether antigen drove CD8+ T cell activation and differentiation in Susac syndrome. Clonality of the CD8+ T cell repertoire was compared between more than 10 healthy donors, approximately 14 Susac syndrome patients and 15 multiple sclerosis patients.

RNA was extracted with the RNeasy kit and roughly 0.45 to 1 ug was reverse transcribed using random hexamers. The immunoSEQ multiplex PCR assay, covering 54 Vbeta and 13 Jbeta segments, was used to amplify TCR beta CDR3 regions. To correct PCR amplification bias, a synthetic template baseline was used for both primer optimization and computational correction. The paper's processing steps were these. Reads were assigned to V, D and J genes according to IMGT and analyzed in immunoSEQ Analyzer, with only productive sequences retained. Clonality was calculated as one minus the Shannon entropy normalized by log2 of the number of productive unique sequences. Public and private clones were assessed among the 100 most prevalent clones of each patient and control. Clones were defined as Susac-specific when absent from the healthy and MS cohorts, from 1,000 to 1,100 published viral clones and from other ImmuneACCESS disease sequences. TCRdb cleaned the public reads at Q25 with fastp, built clones with MiXCR and kept in-frame beta chains. Each record represents a unique CDR3 protein, reported with the most common genes and DNA among its rows. V and J calls and clone size were set by TCRdb, not the authors. The sample data list about 120,000 distinct CDR3 sequences, and 80% to 95% of these were observed just once. The ten largest clonotypes hold about 0.11% of the sample.

The cysteine opens and the phenylalanine closes a CDR3 of 9 amino acids. Kept here is only the CDR3 DNA, which spans 27 bases and is read in frame from base 1. As encoded in the germline V gene, CDR1 is SGHRS while CDR2 is YFSETQ. V is clipped by 10 bases and J by 4 bases, and the sequence between their germline boundaries is 6 bases long. Results and caveats for the whole study, not just this receptor: The study acknowledged that relatively few individuals were included in the TCR sequencing and HLA analysis.

Peripheral blood CD8+ and CD4+ T cells from healthy donors, Susac syndrome patients and multiple sclerosis patients were profiled by high-throughput TCR beta sequencing. Healthy donors were included as age- and sex-matched controls. Bulk CD8+ and CD4+ T cells were purified magnetically by negative isolation, whereas CD8+ TEMRA cells were enriched by FACS. Blood was collected in EDTA tubes and processed within 24 hours, with PBMCs isolated through density gradient centrifugation. PBMCs intended for TCR sequencing were cryopreserved in liquid nitrogen and thawed later in a water bath at 37 degrees C. The sorted or isolated CD4+, CD8+ and CD8+ TEMRA cells had a purity of 90% or higher.

The rearrangement combines TRBV5-1 with TRBJ2-7, with the D gene uncertain. The sequenced sample was CD8+ T cells from PBMCs. The TCR originated in a human donor in good health. The DNA sequence follows: TGCGCCGCCAGGTACGAGCAGTACTTC. Protein translation: CAARYEQYF.